What follows is one TCR beta chain and its context. The antigen remains unidentified. Other DNA variants within this sample encode the same CDR3. These data come from a study of shared clonotypes between healthy human individuals. The wider study: Each donor's CD4 naive and CD4 memory cells filled three plates apiece, CD8 naive two, and CD8 memory one. Study outcomes and limitations: Among the subsets, naive ones generally showed larger estimated richness than memory ones.

Authors' methods: ImmunoSEQ yielded junction-only sequences lacking quality scores, so filtering differed. The repertoire was sequenced with immunoSEQ multiplex PCR; TCRdb's copy has only in-frame clones and lacks some. The V and J calls and clone size come from that table; D and trimming were worked out from the DNA. The sample has roughly 2 million clones; 95% are singletons. This clonotype was sampled from a man aged 18 to 29 in good health. The material sequenced was naive CD4+ T cells sorted from blood. Regarding subset: CD45RA+ positively selected.

Here the CDR3 reads CASSIGRGFYEQYF. Written as DNA, the CDR3 is TGTGCCAGTAGTATCGGCAGGGGCTTCTACGAGCAGTACTTC. This chain joins TRBV19 and TRBJ2-7; D might be TRBD1 (6 bases). Germline loops: CDR1 LNHDA, CDR2 SQIVND (reference sequence). V lost 3 bases to trimming and J lost 3 bases, with 12 bases between them. The CDR3 spans 14 residues.